This T cell receptor (beta chain) was identified during a study of blood T cell repertoires in COVID-19. Whole-study context: PBMCs, B-cell-depleted T cells, or T cells were the source of the cDNA or gDNA that made up the material.

Germline CDR1 and CDR2: SGHTA and FQGTGA. With 5 bases clipped from V and 4 bases from J, the junction kept 4 bases outside the gene matches. The CDR3 totals 13 residues. The protocol was immunoSEQ multiplex PCR, while the TCRdb copy is restricted to in-frame clones and leaves out a portion. The sample includes around 55,000 clones, about 91% seen only once; the top ten take 3.6%. The genes are TRBV7-3 and TRBJ1-2, with 7 bases fitting TRBD1. Sequencing was carried out using peripheral blood. The TCR originated in a man aged 40-55 years with COVID-19, enrolled during active disease. The CDR3 DNA follows: TGTGCCAGCAGCCCAAGGACAGGCTATGGCTACACCTTC. This encodes CASSPRTGYGYTF.